This T cell receptor beta chain was captured by sequencing in a study of lymphopenia after photon versus proton radiotherapy. Trimming cost V 5 bases and J 4 bases; bases outside gene matches: 7. The CDR3 has 15 amino acids. Germline CDR1 and CDR2: SGHTA and FQGNSA. Profiled with immunoSEQ multiplex PCR; TCRdb holds only in-frame clones, not every one. Counted here are around 150,000 clones, around 85% occurring once; the ten biggest clones make up about 4.7%. The sequence came from a man aged 45-65 years with gastric cancer. Specimen: peripheral blood, collected from a patient treated with photon-based radiotherapy. The chain has TRBV7-2 and TRBJ2-5; 10 bases line up with TRBD1. CDR3 sequence (DNA): TGTGCCAGCAGCCCACCGGGACAGGGGTCAGAGACCCAGTACTTC. Its translation: CASSPPGQGSETQYF.